A single sample gave rise to the 26 T cell receptor beta chains below, sequenced in a study of T cells expressing NK-cell markers. For each CDR3 protein, TCRdb gives one entry from its re-call of the 5' RACE reads, without DNA. In all, the sample yields about 300,000 distinct CDR3 sequences. The material sequenced was blood T cells: a sorted CD56 or NKG2C T cell subset, CD4+ or CD8+ T cells, or bulk PBMC T cells (not recorded which). These receptors were taken from a woman between 18 and 70 years old in good health.

V usage is TRBV20-1 and J usage is TRBJ1-2. The CDR3 runs 15 residues. Per germline, CDR1 DFQATT and CDR2 SNEGSKA (reference sequence). CDR3 loop: CSASYRGLGLYGYTF.

The rearrangement joins TRBV20-1 to TRBJ2-1; the D call from TCRdb, TRBD1, cannot be confirmed without DNA. This CDR3 is built from 14 residues. CDR1 and CDR2 (germline): DFQATT, SNEGSKA (reference sequence). The CDR3 sequence is CSAHRDRGAYEQFF.

The CDR3 reads CASSPSGGQETQYF. The chain has TRBV28 and TRBJ2-5; TCRdb gives TRBD1 as the D gene, but with no DNA this cannot be confirmed. Germline V CDR1 and CDR2: MDHEN, SYDVKM. CDR3 size: 14 residues.

The V call is TRBV20-1, the J call TRBJ2-1; TCRdb selects TRBD2, and the lack of DNA leaves this call unchecked. CDR1 DFQATT and CDR2 SNEGSKA come from the germline V gene (reference sequence). This CDR3 comprises 14 residues. The CDR3 is CSAPGLAGVNEQFF.

This sequence joins TRBV6-1 and TRBJ1-1; TCRdb outputs TRBD1, but without DNA this stays unchecked. There are 16 residues in the CDR3. Per germline, CDR1 MNHNS and CDR2 SASEGT. Here the CDR3 reads CASSEPPGQRGAEAFF.

The chain is built from TRBV7-9 and TRBJ2-5. The CDR3 covers 12 residues. The V gene's germline CDR1 is SEHNR and CDR2 FQNEAQ (reference sequence). The CDR3 loop reads CASSLVAETQYF.

This chain connects TRBV5-1 to TRBJ2-1; the D call of TRBD1 rests on TCRdb alone, since no DNA is present to check it. CDR1 is SGHRS, CDR2 YFSETQ, per germline. This CDR3 spans 17 amino acids. The CDR3 region is CASSLEPTGTGYNEQFF.

This chain connects TRBV28 to TRBJ2-7; without DNA, the TCRdb call of TRBD1 cannot be checked. Germline V CDR1 and CDR2: MDHEN, SYDVKM. The CDR3 contains 14 residues. The CDR3 is CASSRTGIGYEQYF.

The chain couples TRBV3-1 to TRBJ2-1. CDR1 is LGHDT, CDR2 YNNKEL, per germline (reference sequence). CDR3 size: 14 residues. The CDR3 here is CASSKDNSYNEQFF.

The rearrangement uses TRBV14 and TRBJ1-2; as DNA is missing, the TRBD1 call by TCRdb cannot be tested. Germline CDR1 and CDR2: SGHDN and FVKESK. This CDR3 region has 15 residues. The CDR3 spells CASSSGTAPGNGYTF.

This chain connects TRBV9 to TRBJ1-2. Germline V lookup: CDR1 SGDLS, CDR2 YYNGEE. The CDR3 is made up of 14 amino acids. The CDR3 loop is CASSVGRWGYGYTF.

The chain employs TRBV7-2 and TRBJ1-5. The CDR3 has 12 residues. The germline CDR1 and CDR2 sequences are SGHTA and FQGNSA. CDR3 amino acids: CASSFFDQPQHF.

The V gene is TRBV20-1, the J gene TRBJ2-7; TCRdb calls TRBD1, which cannot be checked without DNA. CDR3 length: 15 residues. Germline V CDR1 and CDR2: DFQATT, SNEGSKA (reference sequence). The CDR3 sequence is CSAPGSGKGSYEQYF.

The gene calls are TRBV6-1 and TRBJ2-1; TCRdb returns TRBD2, unconfirmable since there is no DNA. The CDR3 contains 16 residues. Germline CDR1 reads MNHNS; CDR2 reads SASEGT. The CDR3: CASSARIAGGWNEQFF.

V gene TRBV7-2 combines with J gene TRBJ1-1; without DNA, the TCRdb call of TRBD1 cannot be checked. The CDR3 runs 14 residues. Germline V lookup: CDR1 SGHTA, CDR2 FQGNSA. CDR3 sequence: CASSGEGLNTEAFF.

This sequence joins TRBV24-1 and TRBJ2-2; TCRdb's D call of TRBD2 is untestable without DNA. The CDR3 extends over 16 amino acids. Germline assignment: CDR1 KGHDR and CDR2 SFDVKD. The CDR3 loop is CATSEPTSGSGGELFF.

The chain uses TRBV11-2 and TRBJ1-4; the D gene TCRdb calls, TRBD1, cannot be checked with no DNA. Germline CDR1 is SGHAT and CDR2 is FQNNGV. The CDR3 loop spans 14 amino acids. The CDR3 loop is CASSSLGQDRKLFF.

V gene TRBV4-3 combines with J gene TRBJ1-4. The CDR3 is made up of 16 amino acids. The V gene's germline CDR1 is LGHNA and CDR2 YSLEER. The CDR3 loop reads CASSQDTRLTNEKLFF.

The CDR3: CATRGQGPNEQFF. The V and J genes are TRBV24-1 and TRBJ2-1; TCRdb's D call, TRBD1, is unchecked because there is no DNA. The CDR3 contains 13 residues. Germline-derived CDR1 and CDR2 are KGHDR and SFDVKD.

The chain carries TRBV18 and TRBJ2-3. From germline, CDR1 is KGHSH and CDR2 LQKENI. This CDR3 region has 11 residues. The CDR3 region is CASSLDRKLSF.

V and J are TRBV5-1 and TRBJ1-4. This CDR3 region has 15 residues. Germline V CDR1 and CDR2: SGHRS, YFSETQ. The CDR3 here is CASSLDGTAGEKLFF. The full variable domain, with the rest looked up from reference TRBV5-1 and TRBJ1-4, is KAGVTQTPRYLIKTRGQQVTLSCSPISGHRSVSWYQQTPGQGLQFLFEYFSETQRNKGNFPGRFSGRQFSNSRSEMNVSTLELGDSALYLCASSLDGTAGEKLFFGSGTQLSVL.

The chain is built from TRBV29-1 and TRBJ2-5. The CDR3 consists of 12 residues. CDR1 SQVTM and CDR2 ANQGSEA come from the germline V gene. CDR3 residues: CSVVVNQETQYF.

The CDR3 sequence: CASSMGANTEAFF. The chain is built from TRBV7-9 and TRBJ1-1; TCRdb's D call, TRBD1, is unchecked because there is no DNA. This CDR3 comprises 13 residues. CDR1 and CDR2 (germline): SEHNR, FQNEAQ (reference sequence).

The chain links TRBV5-4 to TRBJ2-1; TCRdb's D call, TRBD2, is unchecked because there is no DNA. CDR1 and CDR2 from the germline V gene are SGHNT and YYREEE (reference sequence). This CDR3 comprises 15 residues. This CDR3 is CATSSGTSSYNEQFF.

This sequence joins TRBV20-1 and TRBJ2-6. Germline CDR1 is DFQATT and CDR2 is SNEGSKA (reference sequence). This CDR3 comprises 16 residues. The CDR3 here is CSARRVGLSGANVLTF.

V and J are TRBV7-2 and TRBJ2-2; TCRdb calls TRBD2, which cannot be checked without DNA. The CDR3 runs 15 residues. Germline V gives CDR1 SGHTA, CDR2 FQGNSA. The CDR3 here is CASRPTGGNTGELFF. Full variable domain (rest looked up from reference TRBV7-2 and TRBJ2-2): GAGVSQSPSNKVTEKGKDVELRCDPISGHTALYWYRQSLGQGLEFLIYFQGNSAPDKSGLPSDRFSAERTGGSVSTLTIQRTQQEDSAVYLCASRPTGGNTGELFFGEGSRLTVL.